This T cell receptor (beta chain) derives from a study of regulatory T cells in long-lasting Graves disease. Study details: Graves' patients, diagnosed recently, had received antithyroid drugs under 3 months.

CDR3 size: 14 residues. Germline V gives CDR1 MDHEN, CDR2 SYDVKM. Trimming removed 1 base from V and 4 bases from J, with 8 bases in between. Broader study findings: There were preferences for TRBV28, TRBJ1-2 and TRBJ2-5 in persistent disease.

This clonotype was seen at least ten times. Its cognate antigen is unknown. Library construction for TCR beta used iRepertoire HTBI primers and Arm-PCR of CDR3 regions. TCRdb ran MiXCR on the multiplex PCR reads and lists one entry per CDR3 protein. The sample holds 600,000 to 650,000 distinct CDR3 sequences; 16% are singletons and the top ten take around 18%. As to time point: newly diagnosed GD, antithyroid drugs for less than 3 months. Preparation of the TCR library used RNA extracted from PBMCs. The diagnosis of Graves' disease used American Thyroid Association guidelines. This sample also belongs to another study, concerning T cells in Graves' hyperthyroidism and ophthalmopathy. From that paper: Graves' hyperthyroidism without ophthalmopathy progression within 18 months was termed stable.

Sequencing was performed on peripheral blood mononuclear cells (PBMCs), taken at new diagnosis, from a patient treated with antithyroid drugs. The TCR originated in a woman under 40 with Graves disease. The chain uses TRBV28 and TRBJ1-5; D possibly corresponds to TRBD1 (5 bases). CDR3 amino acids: CASSLLTANQPQHF. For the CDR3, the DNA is TGTGCCAGCAGTTTATTGACAGCTAATCAGCCCCAGCATTTT.